The T cell receptor (beta chain) under discussion was sequenced for a study of T cell responses to AZD1222 COVID-19 vaccine. About the research overall: Doses given second, at about 4 or about 12 weeks, were pooled.

Profiling relied on immunoSEQ multiplex PCR, and the TCRdb table lists in-frame clones only, not all of them. The sample gives about 130,000 clones, approximately 88% of which show up once; less than 2% is in the top ten. Study results and limitations: The study found vaccine-associated CD4 TCRs spanning spike, dominant at 160-218 and 743-854. In the spike-specific TCR repertoire, nearly half reportedly target unmutated variant regions. Recipients of two AZD1222 doses showed rising Spike-specific TCR breadth and depth.

Regarding this clone: Its antigen is unknown.

CDR1 is SNHLY, CDR2 FYNNEI, per germline. This CDR3 spans 12 amino acids. Between the trimmed V and J ends, which lost 11 bases and 4 bases, there was a span of 12 bases. The material sequenced was peripheral blood, taken on day 0 of AZD1222 vaccination. The clonotype originates from an adult in good health. The V gene is TRBV2, the J gene TRBJ1-5; the D is unclear. CDR3: CARCQVNQPQHF. The CDR3 region has the DNA TGTGCCCGCTGTCAGGTGAATCAGCCCCAGCATTTT.